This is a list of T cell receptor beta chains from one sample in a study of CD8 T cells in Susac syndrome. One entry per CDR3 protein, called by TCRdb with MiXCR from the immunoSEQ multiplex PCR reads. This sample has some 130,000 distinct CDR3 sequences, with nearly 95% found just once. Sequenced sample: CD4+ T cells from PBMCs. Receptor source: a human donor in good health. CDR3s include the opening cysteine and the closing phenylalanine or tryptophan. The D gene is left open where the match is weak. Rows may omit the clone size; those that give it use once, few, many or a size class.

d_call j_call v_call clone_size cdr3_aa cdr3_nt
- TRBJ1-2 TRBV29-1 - CSVEVPGSGYTF TGCAGCGTTGAAGTACCGGGGAGCGGCTACACCTTC
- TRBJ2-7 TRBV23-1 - CASSLTRDFSSYEQYF TGCGCCAGCAGTCTTACCCGGGACTTCAGCTCCTACGAGCAGTACTTC
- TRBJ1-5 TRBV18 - CASSPEYSDQPQHF TGTGCCAGCTCACCAGAGTATTCGGATCAGCCCCAGCATTTT
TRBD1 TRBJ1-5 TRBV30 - CAWSVRGGLGNQPQHF TGTGCCTGGAGTGTACGAGGGGGCCTTGGCAATCAGCCCCAGCATTTT
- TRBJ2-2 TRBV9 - CASSVVPNRLNTGELFF TGTGCCAGCAGCGTAGTCCCGAACAGGTTGAACACCGGGGAGCTGTTTTTT
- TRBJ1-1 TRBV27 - CASTGWRVAFF TGTGCCAGTACGGGGTGGAGGGTTGCTTTCTTT
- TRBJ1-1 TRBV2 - CASSVWESLNAEAFF TGTGCCAGCAGTGTTTGGGAATCCCTGAACGCTGAAGCTTTCTTT
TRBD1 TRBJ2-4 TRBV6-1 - CASSGGTGQQYF TGTGCCAGCAGTGGGGGGACAGGGCAACAGTACTTC
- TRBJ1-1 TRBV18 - CASSSGTGPEAFF TGTGCCAGCTCCTCGGGGACGGGACCTGAAGCTTTCTTT
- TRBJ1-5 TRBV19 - CASSSAGVRNQPQHF TGTGCCAGTAGCTCGGCGGGGGTTCGCAATCAGCCCCAGCATTTT
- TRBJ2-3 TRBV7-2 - CASSLSGNTQYF TGTGCCAGCAGCTTATCTGGGAATACGCAGTATTTT
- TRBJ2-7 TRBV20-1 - CSARQTGARYEQYF TGCAGTGCTAGACAAACCGGGGCCAGATACGAGCAGTACTTC
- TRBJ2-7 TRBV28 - CASSLPGSPSYEQYF TGTGCCAGCAGTTTACCCGGGTCCCCTTCCTACGAGCAGTACTTC
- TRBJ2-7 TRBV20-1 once CSASEGREQYF TGCAGTGCTAGTGAAGGCCGCGAGCAGTACTTC
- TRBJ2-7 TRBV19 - CASSGISYEQYF TGTGCCAGTAGCGGGATCTCCTACGAGCAGTACTTC
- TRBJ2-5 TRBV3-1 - CASSQSQETQYF TGTGCCAGCAGCCAGAGTCAAGAGACCCAGTACTTC
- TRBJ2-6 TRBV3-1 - CASSQGRAGANVLTF TGTGCCAGCAGCCAAGGGCGCGCGGGGGCCAACGTCCTGACTTTC
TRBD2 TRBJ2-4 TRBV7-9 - CASSGGDLAKNIQYF TGTGCCAGCAGTGGGGGGGACCTAGCCAAAAACATTCAGTACTTC
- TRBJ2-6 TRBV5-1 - CASSLDLAGANVLTF TGCGCCAGCAGCTTGGACTTAGCTGGGGCCAACGTCCTGACTTTC
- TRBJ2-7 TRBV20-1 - CSASLQSYEQYF TGCAGTGCTAGCTTACAGTCCTACGAGCAGTACTTC
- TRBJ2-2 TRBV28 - CASREWYTGELFF TGTGCCAGCAGGGAATGGTACACCGGGGAGCTGTTTTTT
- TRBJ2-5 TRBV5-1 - CASSLALVGLETQYF TGCGCCAGCAGCTTGGCCTTGGTAGGGTTAGAGACCCAGTACTTC
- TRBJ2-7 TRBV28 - CASSPDRLSYEQYF TGTGCCAGCAGTCCGGACAGACTCTCCTACGAGCAGTACTTC
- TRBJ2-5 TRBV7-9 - CASSLGTWETQYF TGTGCCAGCAGCCTCGGGACCTGGGAGACCCAGTACTTC